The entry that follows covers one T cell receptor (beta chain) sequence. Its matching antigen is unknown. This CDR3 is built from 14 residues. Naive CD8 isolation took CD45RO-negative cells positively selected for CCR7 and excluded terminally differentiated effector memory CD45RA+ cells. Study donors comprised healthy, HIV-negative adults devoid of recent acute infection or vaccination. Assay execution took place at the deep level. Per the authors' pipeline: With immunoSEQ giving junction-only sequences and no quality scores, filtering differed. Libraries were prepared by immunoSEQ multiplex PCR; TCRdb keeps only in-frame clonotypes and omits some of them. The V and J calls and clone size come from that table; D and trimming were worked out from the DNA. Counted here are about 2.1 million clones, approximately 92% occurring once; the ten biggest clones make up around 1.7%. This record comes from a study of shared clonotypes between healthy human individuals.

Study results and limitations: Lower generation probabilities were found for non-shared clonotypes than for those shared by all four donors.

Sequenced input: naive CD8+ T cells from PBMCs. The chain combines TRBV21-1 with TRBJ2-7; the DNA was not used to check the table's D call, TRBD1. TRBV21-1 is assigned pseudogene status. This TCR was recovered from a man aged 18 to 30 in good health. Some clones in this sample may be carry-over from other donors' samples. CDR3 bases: TGTGCCAGCAGCACCCGGGACACCACCTACGAGCAGTACTTC. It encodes CASSTRDTTYEQYF.